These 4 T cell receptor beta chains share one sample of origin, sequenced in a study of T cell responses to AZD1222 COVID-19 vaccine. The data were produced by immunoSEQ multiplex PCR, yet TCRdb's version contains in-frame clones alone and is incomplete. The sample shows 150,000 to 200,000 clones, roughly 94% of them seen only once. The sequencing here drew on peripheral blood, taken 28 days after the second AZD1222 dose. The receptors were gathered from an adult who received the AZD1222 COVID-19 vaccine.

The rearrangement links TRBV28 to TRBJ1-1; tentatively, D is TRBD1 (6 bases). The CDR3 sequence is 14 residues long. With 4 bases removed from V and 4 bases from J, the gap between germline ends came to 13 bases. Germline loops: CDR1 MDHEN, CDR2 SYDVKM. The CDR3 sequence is CASSSAGTITEAFF. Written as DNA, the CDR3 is TGTGCCAGCAGTTCCGCCGGGACAATCACTGAAGCTTTCTTT. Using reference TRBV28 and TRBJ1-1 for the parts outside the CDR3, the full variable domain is DVKVTQSSRYLVKRTGEKVFLECVQDMDHENMFWYRQDPGLGLRLIYFSYDVKMKEKGDIPEGYSVSREKKERFSLILESASTNQTSMYLCASSSAGTITEAFFGQGTRLTVV.

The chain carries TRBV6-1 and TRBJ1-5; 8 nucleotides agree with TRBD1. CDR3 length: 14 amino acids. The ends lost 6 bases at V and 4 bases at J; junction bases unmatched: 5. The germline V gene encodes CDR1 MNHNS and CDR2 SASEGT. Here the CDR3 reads CASRPRTGNQPQHF. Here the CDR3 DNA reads TGTGCCAGCAGGCCCCGGACAGGGAATCAGCCCCAGCATTTT.

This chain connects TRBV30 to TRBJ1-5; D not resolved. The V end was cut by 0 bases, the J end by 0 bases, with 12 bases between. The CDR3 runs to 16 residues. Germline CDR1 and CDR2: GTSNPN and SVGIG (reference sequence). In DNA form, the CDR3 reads TGTGCCTGGAGTGTATCGTCAGCTTATAGCAATCAGCCCCAGCATTTT. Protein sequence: CAWSVSSAYSNQPQHF.

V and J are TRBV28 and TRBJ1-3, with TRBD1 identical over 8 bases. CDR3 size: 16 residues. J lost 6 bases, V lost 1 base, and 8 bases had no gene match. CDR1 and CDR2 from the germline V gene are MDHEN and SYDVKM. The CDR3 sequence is CASSLSGQGLLNTIYF. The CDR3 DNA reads TGTGCCAGCAGTTTATCCGGACAGGGTTTATTAAACACCATATATTTT.